This record looks at one TCR beta chain sequence and its context. Antigen: not known. Sequencing was at deep level. Study processing details: Junction-only sequences without quality scores were provided by ImmunoSEQ, so filtering was different. Data came from immunoSEQ multiplex PCR; TCRdb stores just in-frame clones and leaves some out. From that table come the V and J calls and clone size; the DNA was used to work out D and trimming. This table has about 2.2 million clones, just under 95% appearing once. The data derive from a study of shared clonotypes between healthy human individuals. Study as a whole: Used for every donor were three CD4 naive, three CD4 memory, two CD8 naive and one CD8 memory plate.

Terminally differentiated effector memory CD45RA+ cells were excluded by CCR7 positive selection of CD45RO-negative cells. V dropped 5 bases and J dropped 2; count of bases not matched to a gene: 6. From germline, CDR1 is MGHRA and CDR2 YSYEKL. The CDR3 totals 14 residues. General study results and limits: Exclusively blood specimens were collected; tissue repertoires likely differ.

The sample was naive CD8+ T cells from PBMCs. The origin of this receptor is a man aged 18 to 30 in good health. Some clones in this sample may be carry-over from other donors' samples. The V gene is TRBV4-1, the J gene TRBJ2-7; the match to TRBD1 covers 7 bases. CDR3 residues: CASSMTGLTYEQYF. The CDR3 coding sequence is TGCGCCAGCAGCATGACAGGGTTGACCTACGAGCAGTACTTC.